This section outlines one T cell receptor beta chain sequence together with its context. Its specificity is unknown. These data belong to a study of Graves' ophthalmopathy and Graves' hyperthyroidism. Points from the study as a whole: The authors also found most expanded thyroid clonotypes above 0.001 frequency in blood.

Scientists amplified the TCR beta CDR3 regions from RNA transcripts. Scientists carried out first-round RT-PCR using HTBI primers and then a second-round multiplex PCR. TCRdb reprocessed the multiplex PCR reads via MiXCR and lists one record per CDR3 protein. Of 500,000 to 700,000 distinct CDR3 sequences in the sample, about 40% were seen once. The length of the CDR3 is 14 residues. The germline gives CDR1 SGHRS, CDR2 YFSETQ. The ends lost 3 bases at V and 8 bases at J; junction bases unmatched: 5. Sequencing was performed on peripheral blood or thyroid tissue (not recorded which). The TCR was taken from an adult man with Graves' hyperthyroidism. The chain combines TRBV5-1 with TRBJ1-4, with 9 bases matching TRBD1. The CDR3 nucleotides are TGCGCCAGCAGCTCACAGGGGGCAGGGGAAAAACTGTTTTTT. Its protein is CASSSQGAGEKLFF.